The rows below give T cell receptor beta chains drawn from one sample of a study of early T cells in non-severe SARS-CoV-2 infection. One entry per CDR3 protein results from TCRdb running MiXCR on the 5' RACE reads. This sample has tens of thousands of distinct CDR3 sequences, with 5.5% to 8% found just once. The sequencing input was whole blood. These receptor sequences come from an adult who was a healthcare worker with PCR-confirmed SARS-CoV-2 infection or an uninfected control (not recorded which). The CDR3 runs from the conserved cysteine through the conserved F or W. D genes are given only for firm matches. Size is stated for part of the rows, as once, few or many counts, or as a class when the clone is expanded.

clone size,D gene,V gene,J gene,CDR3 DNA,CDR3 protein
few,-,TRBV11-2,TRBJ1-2,TGTGCCAGCAGCTCGCCGGAACAGGGACGGTATGGCTACACCTTC,CASSSPEQGRYGYTF
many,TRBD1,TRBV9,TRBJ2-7,TGTGCCAGCAGCGTCGACGGGACAGGGGGCCTCGAGCAGTACTTC,CASSVDGTGGLEQYF
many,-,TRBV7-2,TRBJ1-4,TGTGCCAGCAGCTTAGACAGGGTGAGAGGTGGTGAAAAACTGTTTTTT,CASSLDRVRGGEKLFF
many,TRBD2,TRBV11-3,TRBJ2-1,TGTGCCAGCAGCTTAGGAGGTGGACTAGCGAGGGACAATGAGCAGTTCTTC,CASSLGGGLARDNEQFF
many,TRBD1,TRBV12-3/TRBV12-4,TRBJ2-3,TGTGCCTCCTCCGGGACAGGGAATAGAGGCACAGATACGCAGTATTTT,CASSGTGNRGTDTQYF
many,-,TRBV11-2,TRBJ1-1,TGTGCCAGCAGCTTAGCTCTCGATACTGAAGCTTTCTTT,CASSLALDTEAFF
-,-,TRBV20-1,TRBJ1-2,TGCAGTGCTAGTAATTCAGGGGATGGCTACACCTTC,CSASNSGDGYTF
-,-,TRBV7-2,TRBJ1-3,TGTGCCAGCAGCTTACCCGCAGAAGCCACCATATATTTT,CASSLPAEATIYF
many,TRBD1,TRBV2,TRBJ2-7,TGTGCCAGCAGTGATTTACCCGGTCAGGGGGACAGCTACGAGCAGTACTTC,CASSDLPGQGDSYEQYF
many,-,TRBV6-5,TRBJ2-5,TGTGCCAGCAGTGACTACTCGGGGGCTCCCCTTCAGACCCAGTACTTC,CASSDYSGAPLQTQYF
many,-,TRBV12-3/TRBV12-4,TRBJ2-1,TGTGCCAGCAGTCTCGACAGGGGAGGGTCCTACAATGAGCAGTTCTTC,CASSLDRGGSYNEQFF
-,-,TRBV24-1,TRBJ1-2,TGTGCCACCAGTGAAAACAGTCGCCATGGCTACACCTTC,CATSENSRHGYTF
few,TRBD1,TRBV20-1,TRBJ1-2,TGCAGTGCGGGAGAAGGGGGCTCTCGAGGCTACACCTTC,CSAGEGGSRGYTF
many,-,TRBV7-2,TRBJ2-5,TGTGCCAGCAGCCCCTGGGAAGGGACCCAGTACTTC,CASSPWEGTQYF
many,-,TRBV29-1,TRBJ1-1,TGCAGCGTAAGATTGACAGTGAACACTGAAGCTTTCTTT,CSVRLTVNTEAFF
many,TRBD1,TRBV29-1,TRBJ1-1,TGCAGCGAGGGACAGCCGTGTCTTGAAGCTTTCTTT,CSEGQPCLEAFF
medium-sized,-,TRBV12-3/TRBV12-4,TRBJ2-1,TGTGCCAGCAGTTTGGAGGACAATGAGCAGTTCTTC,CASSLEDNEQFF
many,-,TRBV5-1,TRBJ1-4,TGCGCCAGCGCCGTGCAAGGGGAGACCCATGAAAAACTGTTTTTT,CASAVQGETHEKLFF
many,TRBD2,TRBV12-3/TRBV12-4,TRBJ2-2,TGTGCCAGTTCTAGCGGGAGCCCCAACGGGGAGCTGTTTTTT,CASSSGSPNGELFF
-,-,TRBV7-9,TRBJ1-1,TGTGCCAGCAGCTTAGGACTGTCGAACACTGAAGCTTTCTTT,CASSLGLSNTEAFF
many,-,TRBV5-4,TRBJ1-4,TGTGCCAGCAGCTTGGCCCGGGCGCGCGGAAGAGAAAAACTGTTTTTT,CASSLARARGREKLFF
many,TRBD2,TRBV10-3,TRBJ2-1,TGTGCCATATCAACGCGGGAGTCCTACAATGAGCAGTTCTTC,CAISTRESYNEQFF
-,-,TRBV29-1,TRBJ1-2,TGCAGCACCCGTTCAGGGTCAACTAACTATGGCTACACCTTC,CSTRSGSTNYGYTF
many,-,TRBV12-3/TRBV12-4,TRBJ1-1,TGTGCCAGCAGTTTAGCCCCTTGGACGGGGGAAGCTTTCTTT,CASSLAPWTGEAFF
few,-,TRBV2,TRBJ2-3,TGTGCCAGCAGAGTCAAACTACTAGGAGATACGCAGTATTTT,CASRVKLLGDTQYF
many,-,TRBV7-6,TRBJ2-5,TGTGCCACCTCCCTCGGCGCGAGTGAGACCCAGTACTTC,CATSLGASETQYF
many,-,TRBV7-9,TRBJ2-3,TGTGCCAGCAGCTTACGATCGCAGGGAGATACGCAGTATTTT,CASSLRSQGDTQYF
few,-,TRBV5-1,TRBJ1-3,TGCGCCAGCAGCTCCGGGGGCTCTGGAAACACCATATATTTT,CASSSGGSGNTIYF
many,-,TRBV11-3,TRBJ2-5,TGTGCCAGCACCCTAAGAGGCACCCAAGAGACCCAGTACTTC,CASTLRGTQETQYF
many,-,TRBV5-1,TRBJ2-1,TGCGCCAGCAGCCAATTAGGTGAGCAGTTCTTC,CASSQLGEQFF
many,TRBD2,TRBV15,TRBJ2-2,TGTGCCACCAGCAGATCACTAGCGGGAGCGAACACCGGGGAGCTGTTTTTT,CATSRSLAGANTGELFF
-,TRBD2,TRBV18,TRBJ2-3,TGTGCCAGCTCACTAGCGGGAGGATCTGTAGATACGCAGTATTTT,CASSLAGGSVDTQYF
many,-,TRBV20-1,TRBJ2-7,TGCAGTGCTAGTGGTCCTTGGGGATTAAACTACGAGCAGTACTTC,CSASGPWGLNYEQYF
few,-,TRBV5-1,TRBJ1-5,TGCGCCAGCACAGTCCATGACAATCAGCCCCAGCATTTT,CASTVHDNQPQHF
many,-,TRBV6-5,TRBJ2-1,TGTGCCAGCAGTTCGGGCAGGCGGAGCAATGAGCAGTTCTTC,CASSSGRRSNEQFF
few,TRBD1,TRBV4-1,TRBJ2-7,TGCGCCAGCAGTCATACAGGGACAGGAGACGAGCAGTACTTC,CASSHTGTGDEQYF
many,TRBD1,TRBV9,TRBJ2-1,TGTGCCAGCAGCACTGGACAGGGAAATGAGCAGTTCTTC,CASSTGQGNEQFF
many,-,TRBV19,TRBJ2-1,TGTGCCAGTAGTATAGATCCTAGCGTATTTAATGAGCAGTTCTTC,CASSIDPSVFNEQFF
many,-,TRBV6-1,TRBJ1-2,TGTGCCAGCAGTCCGATTCGCTCCGGTGGCTACACCTTC,CASSPIRSGGYTF
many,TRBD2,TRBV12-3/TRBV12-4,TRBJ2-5,TGTGCCAGCAGCCGCGGGGGTGGCCAAGAGACCCAGTACTTC,CASSRGGGQETQYF
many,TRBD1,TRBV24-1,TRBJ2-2,TGTGCCACCAGTGATCCCGACAGGGTGGGCGGGGAGCTGTTTTTT,CATSDPDRVGGELFF
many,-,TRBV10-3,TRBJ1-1,TGTGCCTTCAAAAGAGAGGTCGACACTGAAGCTTTCTTT,CAFKREVDTEAFF
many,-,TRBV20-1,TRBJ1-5,TGCAGTGCTAGCCCAGGGGCGAAGCAGCCCCAGCATTTT,CSASPGAKQPQHF
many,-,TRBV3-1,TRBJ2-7,TGTGCCAGCAGCCAAGCTAGTCCCTACGAGCAGTACTTC,CASSQASPYEQYF
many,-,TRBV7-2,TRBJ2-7,TGTGCCAGCAGCTTCGACCACCAACTGGTCTACGAGCAGTACTTC,CASSFDHQLVYEQYF
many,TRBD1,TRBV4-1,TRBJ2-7,TGCGCCAGCAGCACCCCCCGTAAGACAGGGGGCAGCCCCTACGAGCAGTACTTC,CASSTPRKTGGSPYEQYF
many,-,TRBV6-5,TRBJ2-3,TGTGCCAGCAGTTACTCGGCTACTAGCACAGATACGCAGTATTTT,CASSYSATSTDTQYF
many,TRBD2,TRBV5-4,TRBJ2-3,TGTGCCAGCAGCTTGGTAGCGGGCCCCACAGATACGCAGTATTTT,CASSLVAGPTDTQYF
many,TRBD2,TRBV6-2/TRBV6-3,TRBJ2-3,TGTGCCAGCAGCCTCACTAGCGGGAGGGCAGATACGCAGTATTTT,CASSLTSGRADTQYF